This T cell receptor beta chain emerged from a study of shared clonotypes between healthy human individuals. At the level of the study: Used for every donor were three CD4 naive, three CD4 memory, two CD8 naive and one CD8 memory plate.

Sequenced by immunoSEQ multiplex PCR; TCRdb stores in-frame clones only, minus some. The sample holds some 980,000 clones, 76% seen once. The study separated CD4+ cells into CD45RA+ naive and CD45RA-negative memory subsets. On this clone itself: Its specificity is not known.

Findings and limits, study-wide: Depth of sequencing was expected to influence donor clonotype sharing. Across subsets, estimated richness was generally greater for naive than for memory populations.

Germline CDR1 and CDR2: MDHEN and SYDVKM. CDR3 size: 13 residues. The V end was cut by 6 bases, the J end by 5 bases, with 13 bases between. The sequenced sample consisted of memory CD4+ T cells sorted from blood. Subset indicated: CD45RA-negative fraction. This receptor was identified in a man aged 18 to 29 in good health. This sequence joins TRBV28 and TRBJ2-5; D is perhaps TRBD1 (6 bases). Here the CDR3 reads CASSPTGRETQYF. The CDR3 DNA sequence: TGTGCCAGCAGCCCTACAGGGCGGGAGACCCAGTACTTC.